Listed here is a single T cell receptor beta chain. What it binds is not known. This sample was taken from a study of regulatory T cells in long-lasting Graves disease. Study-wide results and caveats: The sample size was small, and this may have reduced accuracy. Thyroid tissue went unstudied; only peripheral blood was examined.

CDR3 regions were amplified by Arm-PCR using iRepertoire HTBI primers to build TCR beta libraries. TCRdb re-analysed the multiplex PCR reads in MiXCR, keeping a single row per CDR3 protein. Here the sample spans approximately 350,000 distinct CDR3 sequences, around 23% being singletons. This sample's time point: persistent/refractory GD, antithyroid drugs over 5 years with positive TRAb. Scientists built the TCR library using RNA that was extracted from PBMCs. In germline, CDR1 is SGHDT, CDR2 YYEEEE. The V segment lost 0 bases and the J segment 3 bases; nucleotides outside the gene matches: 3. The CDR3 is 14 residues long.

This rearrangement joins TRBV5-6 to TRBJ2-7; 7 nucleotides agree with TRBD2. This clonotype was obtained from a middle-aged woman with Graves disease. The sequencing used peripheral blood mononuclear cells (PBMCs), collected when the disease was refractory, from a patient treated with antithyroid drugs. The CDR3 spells CASSLGAGVYEQYF. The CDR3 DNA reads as TGTGCCAGCAGCTTGGGGGCGGGGGTCTACGAGCAGTACTTC.